This TCR beta chain was retrieved from a study of beta chain features in type 1 diabetes. Study conclusions and caveats: Patients with Type 1 diabetes showed moderately but significantly shorter TCRB CDR3s in all four CD4+ subsets.

CDR3 length equals 14 residues. Trimming took off 0 bases at V and 4 bases at J, with 11 bases between the two ends. CDR1 is SGHDT, CDR2 YYEEEE, per germline. Every participating donor gave one draw, a heparinised blood sample averaging around 120 mL. The study reverse transcribed the entire isolated RNA, so it sequenced expressed TCRB transcripts. Assay: immunoSEQ multiplex PCR; the TCRdb copy retains only in-frame clones and omits some. Seen here are roughly 150,000 clones, around 63% observed once, and the top ten hold about 0.1%. In the case of this clone: Its antigen is still unknown.

This TCR was recovered from a man between 25 and 39 years old with type 1 diabetes. This chain links TRBV5-6 with TRBJ2-7, with D tentatively TRBD1 (5 bases). The sequencing input was naive CD4+ T cells from blood. CDR3 in amino acids: CASSLETAVYEQYF. CDR3 nucleotide sequence: TGTGCCAGCAGCTTGGAGACAGCTGTTTACGAGCAGTACTTC.